The T cell receptor (beta chain) under discussion was sequenced for a study of cytomegalovirus exposure and HLA in healthy donors. Between the trimmed V and J ends, which lost 3 bases and 1 base, there was a span of 12 bases. Germline-derived CDR1 and CDR2 are MRHNA and SNTAGT. This CDR3 spans 15 amino acids. Researchers ran the PCR with 60 Vbeta and 13 Jbeta primers. The assay was immunoSEQ multiplex PCR, and TCRdb's table has in-frame clones only and misses some. The repertoire holds about 76,000 clones, with approximately 78% as singletons. Notes on the study in general: A later analysis found that most CMV-associated TCR beta chains appeared HLA-restricted.

With regard to this clone: The target antigen is unknown.

Sequenced: PBMCs. The chain recombines TRBV6-4 with TRBJ2-5, with D possibly being TRBD2 (5 bases). This receptor was obtained from a male donor in good health and CMV-seropositive. CDR3 protein: CASSEFPSPQETQYF. CDR3 in DNA: TGTGCCAGCAGTGAATTTCCTAGCCCCCAAGAGACCCAGTACTTC.